Listed below are T cell receptor beta chains from one sample, sequenced in a study of blood T cell repertoires in COVID-19. Only in-frame clones appear in the TCRdb table, and some are missing; sequencing was by immunoSEQ multiplex PCR. Among some 150,000 clones listed, 65% to 90% were seen once. Sequenced input: PBMCs or T cells enriched from blood (not recorded which). These receptor sequences come from a man in his fifties or sixties who had recovered from COVID-19. Both conserved end residues are part of each CDR3. The D gene is left open where the match is weak. Size tells how often a clone was seen (once, few, many) or the class of an expanded clone, and some rows leave it out.

J gene: TRBJ2-3; V gene: TRBV7-7; D gene: TRBD1; clone size: once; CDR3 DNA: TGTGCCAGCAGCCCCGTCGGACAGGGCACAGATACGCAGTATTTT; CDR3 protein: CASSPVGQGTDTQYF
J gene: TRBJ2-7; V gene: TRBV29-1; D gene: NA; clone size: NA; CDR3 DNA: TGCAGCGTTGGAGACGGGGCCTACGAGCAGTACTTC; CDR3 protein: CSVGDGAYEQYF
J gene: TRBJ1-2; V gene: TRBV7-8; D gene: TRBD1; clone size: NA; CDR3 DNA: TGTGCCAGCAGCCCGGACAGGGAGGGCTACACCTTC; CDR3 protein: CASSPDREGYTF
J gene: TRBJ2-7; V gene: TRBV7-2; D gene: TRBD2; clone size: NA; CDR3 DNA: TGTGCCAGCAGGAAACCGGGACTAGCGGGGGTCTACGAGCAGTACTTC; CDR3 protein: CASRKPGLAGVYEQYF
J gene: TRBJ2-7; V gene: TRBV30; D gene: NA; clone size: NA; CDR3 DNA: TGTGCCTGGGTAGGACTCCACACCTACGAGCAGTACTTC; CDR3 protein: CAWVGLHTYEQYF
J gene: TRBJ1-2; V gene: TRBV3-1/TRBV3-2; D gene: NA; clone size: NA; CDR3 DNA: TGTGCCAGCAGCCAAGATCGGGGAGACTATGGCTACACCTTC; CDR3 protein: CASSQDRGDYGYTF
J gene: TRBJ2-3; V gene: TRBV15; D gene: NA; clone size: NA; CDR3 DNA: TGTGCCACCAGCAGAGTCCTAAGCACAGATACGCAGTATTTT; CDR3 protein: CATSRVLSTDTQYF
J gene: TRBJ2-1; V gene: TRBV30; D gene: TRBD2; clone size: once; CDR3 DNA: TGTGCCTGGAAAAAATACGGGGGGAACCAGGCCTACAATGAGCAGTTCTTC; CDR3 protein: CAWKKYGGNQAYNEQFF
J gene: TRBJ1-4; V gene: TRBV25-1; D gene: NA; clone size: once; CDR3 DNA: TGTGCCAGCAGTGACAGGACTGCGGGTGAAAAACTGTTTTTT; CDR3 protein: CASSDRTAGEKLFF
J gene: TRBJ1-6; V gene: TRBV25-1; D gene: NA; clone size: NA; CDR3 DNA: TGTGCCAGCAGTGGCGGGTACGGGAGCTCCTATAATTCACCCCTCCACTTT; CDR3 protein: CASSGGYGSSYNSPLHF
J gene: TRBJ2-5; V gene: TRBV10-2; D gene: NA; clone size: NA; CDR3 DNA: TGCGCCAGCAGTGGGACAAGGACGGAGACCCAGTACTTC; CDR3 protein: CASSGTRTETQYF
J gene: TRBJ1-2; V gene: TRBV6-5; D gene: NA; clone size: NA; CDR3 DNA: TGTGCCAGCAGTTACCGTCGGGGCTATGGCTACACCTTC; CDR3 protein: CASSYRRGYGYTF
J gene: TRBJ1-1; V gene: TRBV5-1; D gene: NA; clone size: NA; CDR3 DNA: TGCGCCAGCAGCTACCCCGGGGGTAGCACTGAAGCTTTCTTT; CDR3 protein: CASSYPGGSTEAFF
J gene: TRBJ1-2; V gene: TRBV13; D gene: TRBD1; clone size: NA; CDR3 DNA: TGTGCCAGCAGCACCCCGGGACAGGGGGTTGGTGGCTATGGCTACACCTTC; CDR3 protein: CASSTPGQGVGGYGYTF
J gene: TRBJ1-5; V gene: TRBV19; D gene: NA; clone size: NA; CDR3 DNA: TGTGCCAGTACTTCCAGTCAGAGCAATCAGCCCCAGCATTTT; CDR3 protein: CASTSSQSNQPQHF
J gene: TRBJ2-2; V gene: TRBV5-8; D gene: TRBD1; clone size: NA; CDR3 DNA: TGTGCCAGCAGACGCCCGGGACAGGGGTCCGGGGAGCTGTTTTTT; CDR3 protein: CASRRPGQGSGELFF
J gene: TRBJ2-1; V gene: TRBV9; D gene: TRBD1; clone size: few; CDR3 DNA: TGTGCCAGCAGCGAAGGGACAGCCGGTGCCGGATTTAAGCAGTTCTTC; CDR3 protein: CASSEGTAGAGFKQFF
J gene: TRBJ2-5; V gene: TRBV5-6; D gene: NA; clone size: NA; CDR3 DNA: TGTGCCAGCACCCCGGGTACCTTGGAGACCCAGTACTTC; CDR3 protein: CASTPGTLETQYF
J gene: TRBJ2-1; V gene: TRBV7-9; D gene: TRBD2; clone size: NA; CDR3 DNA: TGTGCCAGCAGCTTCGGAGCTAGCGGGGGCGGCAATGAGCAGTTCTTC; CDR3 protein: CASSFGASGGGNEQFF
J gene: TRBJ1-2; V gene: TRBV5-8; D gene: NA; clone size: few; CDR3 DNA: TGTGCCAGCAGCCCGGCAGGCGTACCCACCCATGGCTACACCTTC; CDR3 protein: CASSPAGVPTHGYTF
J gene: TRBJ1-1; V gene: TRBV11-2; D gene: NA; clone size: NA; CDR3 DNA: TGTGCCAGCAGCTCTCCTCTGGCAGGAAAGACTGAAGCTTTCTTT; CDR3 protein: CASSSPLAGKTEAFF
J gene: TRBJ2-7; V gene: TRBV20-1; D gene: NA; clone size: NA; CDR3 DNA: TGCAGTGCCACCTCCCGGCGGGAGCAGTACTTC; CDR3 protein: CSATSRREQYF
J gene: TRBJ2-1; V gene: TRBV19; D gene: NA; clone size: NA; CDR3 DNA: TGTGCCAGTAGTAGGGGGCGCAATGAGCAGTTCTTC; CDR3 protein: CASSRGRNEQFF
J gene: TRBJ2-1; V gene: TRBV15; D gene: NA; clone size: NA; CDR3 DNA: TGTGCCACCAGCAGAGATGGACCGGGGGGCTTTTACAATGAGCAGTTCTTC; CDR3 protein: CATSRDGPGGFYNEQFF
J gene: TRBJ2-5; V gene: TRBV27; D gene: TRBD2; clone size: once; CDR3 DNA: TGTGCCAGCAGCCCCGGAGCGGGGGCCCAAGAGACCCAGTACTTC; CDR3 protein: CASSPGAGAQETQYF
J gene: TRBJ1-6; V gene: TRBV28; D gene: NA; clone size: NA; CDR3 DNA: TGTGCCAGCAGTTTGAGACAGATGAATTCACCCCTCCACTTT; CDR3 protein: CASSLRQMNSPLHF
J gene: TRBJ1-6; V gene: TRBV7-2; D gene: NA; clone size: NA; CDR3 DNA: TGTGCCAGCAGCTTAGGGAGGTCCAGGTCGAGCTCCTATAATTCACCCCTCCACTTT; CDR3 protein: CASSLGRSRSSSYNSPLHF
J gene: TRBJ1-5; V gene: TRBV5-1; D gene: TRBD1; clone size: NA; CDR3 DNA: TGCGCCAGCAGCTTGGCAGGGGGCAGTCAGCCCCAGCATTTT; CDR3 protein: CASSLAGGSQPQHF
J gene: TRBJ2-5; V gene: TRBV5-4; D gene: NA; clone size: NA; CDR3 DNA: TGTGCCAGCAGTGAAGGGGGGACCCAGTACTTC; CDR3 protein: CASSEGGTQYF
J gene: TRBJ2-1; V gene: TRBV10-3; D gene: NA; clone size: NA; CDR3 DNA: TGTGCCATCAGTGCCCACTCGCGGCGGCCCCCCTACAATGAGCAGTTCTTC; CDR3 protein: CAISAHSRRPPYNEQFF
J gene: TRBJ1-5; V gene: TRBV6-4; D gene: TRBD1; clone size: NA; CDR3 DNA: TGTGCCAGCAGTGCAACAGGGGGCAGTCAGCCCCAGCATTTT; CDR3 protein: CASSATGGSQPQHF
J gene: TRBJ1-1; V gene: TRBV7-9; D gene: NA; clone size: NA; CDR3 DNA: TGTGCCAGCAGCAACACCGGGGACATGAACACTGAAGCTTTCTTT; CDR3 protein: CASSNTGDMNTEAFF